The next 23 T cell receptor beta chains were all read from a single sample in a study of a mutant IDH1 vaccine in newly diagnosed glioma. Only in-frame clones appear in the TCRdb table, and some are missing; sequencing was by immunoSEQ multiplex PCR. Of 50,000 to 85,000 clones listed, 75% to 90% are singletons. Time point specified: week 23, last vaccination. Doses of 300 ug of mutant IDH1 20-mer peptide were given with topical imiquimod. No antigen is known for these receptors. The sample in question was PBMCs, obtained from a glioma patient whose treatment included an IDH1 peptide vaccine. The receptors originated from a young man with glioma.

This clone turned up a few times. The chain recombines TRBV7-9 with TRBJ1-5; D is perhaps TRBD1 (5 bases). The germline V and J ends were trimmed by 5 bases and 4 bases, with 15 bases remaining between them. The germline CDR1 and CDR2 sequences are SEHNR and FQNEAQ (reference sequence). CDR3 size: 15 residues. Written as DNA, the CDR3 is TGTGCCAGCAGCCCCGGACGGGGCCGGAATCAGCCCCAGCATTTT. Its protein is CASSPGRGRNQPQHF.

The V gene is TRBV2, the J gene TRBJ1-1, with a possible D match to TRBD1 (5 bases). The CDR3 has 15 residues. V dropped 3 bases and J dropped 3 bases, with 14 bases sitting between them. Looked up from germline, CDR1 is SNHLY and CDR2 is FYNNEI. CDR3 nucleotides: TGTGCCAGCAGTGATGGGCAGGGAGGAGACACTGAAGCTTTCTTT. It translates to CASSDGQGGDTEAFF.

V is TRBV5-1 and J is TRBJ1-1; D ambiguous. Germline-derived CDR1 and CDR2 are SGHRS and YFSETQ. V gave up 2 bases and J gave up 6 bases, with 11 bases separating them. The CDR3 contains 13 residues. The CDR3 region is CASSLIEAPEAFF. The CDR3 region has the DNA TGCGCCAGCAGCTTAATAGAAGCTCCTGAAGCTTTCTTT. The full variable domain, with the rest looked up from reference TRBV5-1 and TRBJ1-1, is KAGVTQTPRYLIKTRGQQVTLSCSPISGHRSVSWYQQTPGQGLQFLFEYFSETQRNKGNFPGRFSGRQFSNSRSEMNVSTLELGDSALYLCASSLIEAPEAFFGQGTRLTVV.

V and J are TRBV4-3 and TRBJ1-6, with 8 bases lining up with TRBD1. Germline-derived CDR1 and CDR2 are LGHNA and YSLEER. There are 16 residues in the CDR3. J lost 10 bases, V lost 1 base, and 9 bases had no gene match. The CDR3 is CASSQAGQGFRSPLHF. For the CDR3, the DNA is TGCGCCAGCAGCCAAGCAGGACAGGGCTTTCGGTCACCCCTCCACTTT.

The chain combines TRBV5-1 with TRBJ2-1; 9 bases map to TRBD2. V dropped 2 bases and J dropped 5; count of bases not matched to a gene: 8. The CDR3 contains 16 residues. CDR1 is SGHRS, CDR2 YFSETQ, per germline. CDR3 in DNA: TGCGCCAGCAGCTTTGTAGGCGGGGGGGAAAACAATGAGCAGTTCTTC. Amino acids: CASSFVGGGENNEQFF.

J is TRBJ1-2 and V is TRBV5-1; D ambiguous. V lost 0 bases, J lost 8 bases, and 11 bases lay in between. The CDR3 sequence is 13 residues long. The germline V gene encodes CDR1 SGHRS and CDR2 YFSETQ. DNA for the CDR3: TGCGCCAGCAGCTTGGAAGGTGCTTCGGGCTACACCTTC. It codes for CASSLEGASGYTF.

The chain employs TRBV9 and TRBJ2-1; tentative D call: TRBD2 (7 bases). The CDR3 consists of 15 residues. V dropped 3 bases and J dropped 6 bases, with 16 bases sitting between them. Germline assignment: CDR1 SGDLS and CDR2 YYNGEE. CDR3 residues: CASSGRGGRSNEQFF. CDR3 in DNA: TGTGCCAGCAGCGGAAGGGGGGGGCGGTCCAATGAGCAGTTCTTC.

This rearrangement joins TRBV21-1 to TRBJ1-5. TRBV21-1 is a pseudogene. The CDR3 is made up of 16 amino acids. Here the CDR3 DNA reads TGTGCCAGCACCGTACACCTTCTGACTGCTAATCAGCCCCAGCATTTT. It specifies CASTVHLLTANQPQHF.

The chain has TRBV5-1 and TRBJ2-3; D not resolved. The V end was cut by 4 bases, the J end by 3 bases, with 18 bases between. Germline CDR1 and CDR2: SGHRS and YFSETQ. This CDR3 has 16 residues. This CDR3 reads CASSPGGGIGTDTQYF. The CDR3 DNA sequence: TGCGCCAGCAGCCCAGGTGGTGGGATAGGGACAGATACGCAGTATTTT.

V is TRBV7-2 and J is TRBJ2-3; weak D call: TRBD2 (7 bases). Germline V lookup: CDR1 SGHTA, CDR2 FQGNSA. The V end lost 2 bases, the J end lost 6 bases, and 18 bases lay between the germline ends. The CDR3 contains 16 residues. DNA of the CDR3: TGTGCCAGCAGCTTAAGGGGGAGGGCCCCCGGGGATACGCAGTATTTT. Translating gives CASSLRGRAPGDTQYF.

The V gene is TRBV29-1, the J gene TRBJ2-7; 9 bases agree with TRBD1. The CDR3 spans 12 residues. Germline V gives CDR1 SQVTM, CDR2 ANQGSEA. CDR3 in DNA: TGCCACAATGGGGACAGGGTCCACGAGCAGTACTTC. It is translated as CHNGDRVHEQYF.

V and J are TRBV5-4 and TRBJ2-2, with no clear D. This CDR3 has 12 amino acids. Between the trimmed V and J ends, which lost 2 bases and 8 bases, there was a span of 7 bases. Per germline, CDR1 SGHNT and CDR2 YYREEE (reference sequence). CDR3 residues: CASSFPQGELFF. In DNA form, the CDR3 reads TGTGCCAGCAGCTTCCCCCAGGGGGAGCTGTTTTTT.

The rearrangement uses TRBV27 and TRBJ1-2; tentatively, D is TRBD1 (5 bases). The V and J ends lost 4 bases and 9 bases respectively, with 30 bases between them. Germline CDR1 reads MNHEY; CDR2 reads SMNVEV (reference sequence). CDR3 length equals 18 residues. For the CDR3, the DNA is TGTGCCAGCAGTTCATATGTGGGGACGGCGAGGGATACTATGAGCTACACCTTC. As protein: CASSSYVGTARDTMSYTF.

This clone was found a few times. This rearrangement joins TRBV12-5 to TRBJ1-1; D gene unclear. The CDR3 spans 11 residues. CDR1 is LGHNT, CDR2 FRNRAP, per germline. The germline V and J ends were trimmed by 7 bases and 6 bases, with 9 bases remaining between them. The CDR3 bases are TGTGCTAGTGCCCCCAACGCTGAAGCTTTCTTT. Amino acid sequence: CASAPNAEAFF.

This clone appeared once. J is TRBJ1-4 and V is TRBV5-5, with a possible D match to TRBD1 (5 bases). The ends were cut back, 1 base at V and 7 bases at J, with 14 bases in the middle. The CDR3 extends over 15 amino acids. The germline CDR1 and CDR2 sequences are SGHKS and YYEKEE (reference sequence). The CDR3 bases are TGTGCCAGCAGCTTGCTCCAGGGTCGGGGTGAAAAACTGTTTTTT. This gives the protein CASSLLQGRGEKLFF.

V is TRBV29-1 and J is TRBJ1-2; perhaps TRBD1 as D (6 bases). Germline CDR1 is SQVTM and CDR2 is ANQGSEA. This CDR3 is built from 15 residues. Trimming took off 5 bases at V and 4 bases at J, with 20 bases between the two ends. In nucleotides, the CDR3 is TGCAGCGTTAATACGGGACACCGAGGGGTCTATGGCTACACCTTC. This codes for CSVNTGHRGVYGYTF.

This rearrangement joins TRBV7-6 to TRBJ1-1; a weak D match, TRBD1 (5 bases). The germline V gene encodes CDR1 SGHVS and CDR2 FNYEAQ. Trimming stripped 1 base from V and 3 bases from J, with 9 bases between. The CDR3 loop spans 14 amino acids. The CDR3 nucleotides read TGTGCCAGCAGCTTAGTAGGGGTGGACACTGAAGCTTTCTTT. Its protein is CASSLVGVDTEAFF.

The rearrangement joins TRBV28 to TRBJ1-5, with TRBD1 as a possible D gene (5 bases). The CDR3 is made up of 16 amino acids. The V end lost 1 base, the J end lost 7 bases, and 17 bases lay between the germline ends. CDR1 MDHEN and CDR2 SYDVKM come from the germline V gene. CDR3 sequence: CASSLSSFGGSQPQHF. CDR3 coding DNA: TGTGCCAGCAGTTTATCAAGCTTTGGGGGTAGCCAGCCCCAGCATTTT.

The chain recombines TRBV4-1 with TRBJ1-5, with 9 bases aligning to TRBD1. Germline assignment: CDR1 MGHRA and CDR2 YSYEKL. Trimming took 1 base from V and 6 from J; bases not matched to a gene: 13. There are 18 residues in the CDR3. This CDR3 is CASSQAGFGTGNGQPQHF. The CDR3 DNA sequence: TGCGCCAGCAGCCAAGCGGGTTTCGGGACAGGGAATGGTCAGCCCCAGCATTTT.

The chain joins TRBV27 to TRBJ1-2; D may be TRBD1 (5 bases). V was cut by 7 bases and J by 1 base, with 13 bases left in between. The germline V gene has CDR1 MNHEY and CDR2 SMNVEV (reference sequence). The CDR3 spans 14 residues. CDR3 in amino acids: CASKIGRGNYGYTF. The CDR3 DNA reads TGTGCCAGCAAGATCGGGAGGGGTAACTATGGCTACACCTTC.

The rearrangement links TRBV2 to TRBJ2-7; 13 bases are a match to TRBD2. Germline V gene sequence: CDR1 SNHLY, CDR2 FYNNEI. CDR3 length: 15 amino acids. J gave up 2 bases and V 5 bases, and 3 bases lay outside the gene matches. In nucleotides, the CDR3 is TGTGCCAGCAGTACCGGGACTAGCGGGGCCTACGAGCAGTACTTC. Its translation is CASSTGTSGAYEQYF.

The CDR3 coding sequence is TGTGCCAGCAGCTTAGCATCCAGGGCCTACGAGCAGTACTTC. Residues: CASSLASRAYEQYF. The chain carries TRBV7-9 and TRBJ2-7, with D possibly matching TRBD1 (5 bases). V lost 0 bases, J lost 2 bases, and 8 bases lay in between. The CDR3 covers 14 residues. CDR1 is SEHNR, CDR2 FQNEAQ, per germline (reference sequence).

The gene calls are TRBV28 and TRBJ2-5, with D perhaps TRBD1 or TRBD2 (5 bases each). The CDR3 is 14 amino acids. V gave up 1 base and J gave up 4 bases, with 10 bases separating them. Germline V gene data show CDR1 as MDHEN and CDR2 as SYDVKM. The CDR3 spells CASSLSGPSETQYF. In nucleotides, the CDR3 is TGTGCCAGCAGTTTATCGGGACCCTCAGAGACCCAGTACTTC.